The rows below give T cell receptor beta chains drawn from one sample of a study of CD8 T cells in ankylosing spondylitis. From the 5' RACE reads, TCRdb called clonotypes with MiXCR, one entry per CDR3 protein. The sample holds some 150,000 distinct CDR3 sequences, roughly 10% seen once. The sample was blood, either unsorted or a sorted T cell fraction (not recorded which). The source of these receptors is a female donor with ankylosing spondylitis or in good health (not recorded which). Each CDR3 is given with its conserved first and last residue. Fields, in order: D gene, J gene, CDR3 length, V gene, clone size, CDR3 DNA, CDR3 protein. D genes are given only for firm matches. Size is omitted from some rows. Given values are once, few, many or a class for expanded clones.

D gene: -; J gene: TRBJ1-2; CDR3 length: 10; V gene: TRBV29-1; clone size: few; CDR3 DNA: TGCAGCGTTGAGGACTATGGCTACACCTTC; CDR3 protein: CSVEDYGYTF
D gene: TRBD1; J gene: TRBJ1-1; CDR3 length: 19; V gene: TRBV6-1; clone size: many; CDR3 DNA: TGTGCCAGCAGGTCCCGTTATAACAGGGGGCTTCGCGGGGGCACTGAAGCTTTCTTT; CDR3 protein: CASRSRYNRGLRGGTEAFF
D gene: -; J gene: TRBJ1-2; CDR3 length: 14; V gene: TRBV7-9; clone size: many; CDR3 DNA: TGTGCCATCTTTGGGGACCTTGGATTAGAGGGCTACACCTTC; CDR3 protein: CAIFGDLGLEGYTF
D gene: -; J gene: TRBJ2-3; CDR3 length: 17; V gene: TRBV7-2; clone size: many; CDR3 DNA: TGTGCCAGCAGCTCTGCTCCCGGGCTTTCAGGGGCAGATACGCAGTATTTT; CDR3 protein: CASSSAPGLSGADTQYF
D gene: -; J gene: TRBJ2-2; CDR3 length: 16; V gene: TRBV10-3; clone size: many; CDR3 DNA: TGTGCCATCAGTGAGTCGGGGGGTGCGAACACCGGGGAGCTGTTTTTT; CDR3 protein: CAISESGGANTGELFF
D gene: -; J gene: TRBJ2-1; CDR3 length: 14; V gene: TRBV18; clone size: many; CDR3 DNA: TGTGCCAGCTCAGGACCGGACTCCTACAATGAGCAGTTCTTC; CDR3 protein: CASSGPDSYNEQFF
D gene: TRBD2; J gene: TRBJ2-5; CDR3 length: 16; V gene: TRBV7-8; clone size: -; CDR3 DNA: TGTGCCAGCAGCGCATCTAGCGGGAGGGCCCAGGAGACCCAGTACTTC; CDR3 protein: CASSASSGRAQETQYF
D gene: -; J gene: TRBJ1-2; CDR3 length: 15; V gene: TRBV12-3/TRBV12-4; clone size: many; CDR3 DNA: TGTGCCAGCAGTTTAGCTCCGACGGGTGACTATGGCTACACCTTC; CDR3 protein: CASSLAPTGDYGYTF
D gene: TRBD2; J gene: TRBJ2-1; CDR3 length: 11; V gene: TRBV20-1; clone size: many; CDR3 DNA: TGCAGTGCGGAAACTAGCGATGAGCAGTTCTTC; CDR3 protein: CSAETSDEQFF
D gene: -; J gene: TRBJ2-7; CDR3 length: 14; V gene: TRBV28; clone size: many; CDR3 DNA: TGTGCCAGCAGTTCTCCGGGGCCAGACTACGAGCAGTACTTC; CDR3 protein: CASSSPGPDYEQYF
D gene: -; J gene: TRBJ2-7; CDR3 length: 14; V gene: TRBV14; clone size: -; CDR3 DNA: TGTGCCAGCAGCCAACACCCGGGGGAGAACGAGCAGTACTTC; CDR3 protein: CASSQHPGENEQYF
D gene: TRBD2; J gene: TRBJ2-3; CDR3 length: 18; V gene: TRBV5-1; clone size: many; CDR3 DNA: TGCGCCAGCAGCCCGGAGACTAGCCGAAACCCTAGCACAGATACGCAGTATTTT; CDR3 protein: CASSPETSRNPSTDTQYF
D gene: -; J gene: TRBJ1-6; CDR3 length: 14; V gene: TRBV10-3; clone size: many; CDR3 DNA: TGTGCCATCAGTGAGGCGATAGACAATTCACCCCTCCACTTT; CDR3 protein: CAISEAIDNSPLHF
D gene: -; J gene: TRBJ1-1; CDR3 length: 15; V gene: TRBV7-6; clone size: few; CDR3 DNA: TGTGCCAGCAGCTTAAGGGCAGGGTCGGGCACTGAAGCTTTCTTT; CDR3 protein: CASSLRAGSGTEAFF
D gene: -; J gene: TRBJ1-5; CDR3 length: 14; V gene: TRBV5-1; clone size: many; CDR3 DNA: TGCGCCAGCAGCCCCGATGGAGAGAATCAGCCCCAGCATTTT; CDR3 protein: CASSPDGENQPQHF
D gene: -; J gene: TRBJ1-5; CDR3 length: 15; V gene: TRBV19; clone size: -; CDR3 DNA: TGTGCCAGTAGTATAAGACAGGCGCTCGTTCAGCCCCAGCATTTT; CDR3 protein: CASSIRQALVQPQHF
D gene: -; J gene: TRBJ2-6; CDR3 length: 17; V gene: TRBV20-1; clone size: many; CDR3 DNA: TGCAGTGGAGAAGTTTCGGGCATGGACTCTGGGGCCAACGTCCTGACTTTC; CDR3 protein: CSGEVSGMDSGANVLTF
D gene: -; J gene: TRBJ1-2; CDR3 length: 16; V gene: TRBV20-1; clone size: many; CDR3 DNA: TGCAGTGCTAGCCTCACGGGTGGGGAAGGTTCTTATGGCTACACCTTC; CDR3 protein: CSASLTGGEGSYGYTF
D gene: TRBD2; J gene: TRBJ2-3; CDR3 length: 15; V gene: TRBV7-3; clone size: many; CDR3 DNA: TGTGCCAGCAGCCCCCGGACTAGCGGGGATGATACGCAGTATTTT; CDR3 protein: CASSPRTSGDDTQYF
D gene: TRBD1; J gene: TRBJ2-1; CDR3 length: 14; V gene: TRBV12-3/TRBV12-4; clone size: many; CDR3 DNA: TGTGCCAGCAGTTTTCGGGACAGGGTCGATGAGCAGTTCTTC; CDR3 protein: CASSFRDRVDEQFF
D gene: TRBD1; J gene: TRBJ1-1; CDR3 length: 14; V gene: TRBV5-1; clone size: many; CDR3 DNA: TGCGCCAGCAGCTTCCAGGGGGCGGACACTGAAGCTTTCTTT; CDR3 protein: CASSFQGADTEAFF
D gene: TRBD1; J gene: TRBJ2-7; CDR3 length: 14; V gene: TRBV12-3/TRBV12-4; clone size: many; CDR3 DNA: TGTGCCAGCAGTAGCCGGACAGGGCCCTACGAGCAGTACTTC; CDR3 protein: CASSSRTGPYEQYF
D gene: -; J gene: TRBJ1-1; CDR3 length: 12; V gene: TRBV6-5; clone size: many; CDR3 DNA: TGTGCCAGCACCCCCACGGGGGGGGAAGCTTTCTTT; CDR3 protein: CASTPTGGEAFF
D gene: -; J gene: TRBJ2-2; CDR3 length: 16; V gene: TRBV5-5; clone size: many; CDR3 DNA: TGTGCCAGCAGCTTGGTGCAGGGCTATTTCACCGGGGAGCTGTTTTTT; CDR3 protein: CASSLVQGYFTGELFF
D gene: -; J gene: TRBJ2-4; CDR3 length: 16; V gene: TRBV7-8; clone size: many; CDR3 DNA: TGTGCCAGCAGCCTATCTATGACAGTGGCCAAAAACATTCAGTACTTC; CDR3 protein: CASSLSMTVAKNIQYF
D gene: -; J gene: TRBJ1-1; CDR3 length: 15; V gene: TRBV29-1; clone size: many; CDR3 DNA: TGCAGCGGAATACAATTTCAGAGCCCGAACACTGAAGCTTTCTTT; CDR3 protein: CSGIQFQSPNTEAFF
D gene: -; J gene: TRBJ1-1; CDR3 length: 13; V gene: TRBV30; clone size: many; CDR3 DNA: TGTGCCTGGAGGCCCCCGAAGGGAACTGAAGCTTTCTTT; CDR3 protein: CAWRPPKGTEAFF
D gene: -; J gene: TRBJ1-2; CDR3 length: 13; V gene: TRBV28; clone size: -; CDR3 DNA: TGTGCCAGCAGGGGGGGGTCTGACTATGGCTACACCTTC; CDR3 protein: CASRGGSDYGYTF
D gene: -; J gene: TRBJ2-5; CDR3 length: 14; V gene: TRBV7-8; clone size: many; CDR3 DNA: TGTGCCAGCACCCTGGATAGAGGTGTTGAGACCCAGTACTTC; CDR3 protein: CASTLDRGVETQYF
D gene: TRBD1; J gene: TRBJ2-7; CDR3 length: 13; V gene: TRBV25-1; clone size: few; CDR3 DNA: TGTGCCAGCAGTGGGACAGGGCCCTACGAGCAGTACTTC; CDR3 protein: CASSGTGPYEQYF
D gene: TRBD1; J gene: TRBJ2-4; CDR3 length: 15; V gene: TRBV10-2; clone size: many; CDR3 DNA: TGCGCCAGCAGTTCAGGGGGCTCGGCCAAAAACATTCAGTACTTC; CDR3 protein: CASSSGGSAKNIQYF
D gene: -; J gene: TRBJ1-1; CDR3 length: 15; V gene: TRBV5-1; clone size: many; CDR3 DNA: TGCGCCAGCAGCTGGGAGGCACACACCTTCACTGAAGCTTTCTTT; CDR3 protein: CASSWEAHTFTEAFF
D gene: -; J gene: TRBJ1-2; CDR3 length: 13; V gene: TRBV20-1; clone size: few; CDR3 DNA: TGCAGTGCTAGAGACAGTTCCAACTATGGCTACACCTTC; CDR3 protein: CSARDSSNYGYTF
D gene: -; J gene: TRBJ1-1; CDR3 length: 13; V gene: TRBV29-1; clone size: many; CDR3 DNA: TGCAGCTCCTCCCGGGGGATGAACACTGAAGCTTTCTTT; CDR3 protein: CSSSRGMNTEAFF
D gene: TRBD1; J gene: TRBJ1-1; CDR3 length: 15; V gene: TRBV18; clone size: many; CDR3 DNA: TGTGCCAGCTCACCAGCGGGACAGGCTAACACTGAAGCTTTCTTT; CDR3 protein: CASSPAGQANTEAFF
D gene: -; J gene: TRBJ1-4; CDR3 length: 15; V gene: TRBV27; clone size: many; CDR3 DNA: TGTGCCAGCTGGGGACAATCTACGGGTAATGAAAAACTGTTTTTT; CDR3 protein: CASWGQSTGNEKLFF
D gene: -; J gene: TRBJ2-1; CDR3 length: 12; V gene: TRBV7-2; clone size: many; CDR3 DNA: TGTGCCAGCAGTCCCCTGTTCAATGAGCAGTTCTTC; CDR3 protein: CASSPLFNEQFF
D gene: -; J gene: TRBJ1-3; CDR3 length: 18; V gene: TRBV6-5; clone size: many; CDR3 DNA: TGTGCCAGCAGTTACTCTATCCCCGGGACCTTCTCTGGAAACACCATATATTTT; CDR3 protein: CASSYSIPGTFSGNTIYF
D gene: -; J gene: TRBJ1-2; CDR3 length: 15; V gene: TRBV3-1; clone size: many; CDR3 DNA: TGTGCCAGCAGCCAAGATTGGACAGATAACTATGGCTACACCTTC; CDR3 protein: CASSQDWTDNYGYTF
D gene: -; J gene: TRBJ2-3; CDR3 length: 15; V gene: TRBV5-1; clone size: many; CDR3 DNA: TGCGCCAGCAGCTTGGCCGACAGACGCACAGATACGCAGTATTTT; CDR3 protein: CASSLADRRTDTQYF
D gene: -; J gene: TRBJ2-7; CDR3 length: 15; V gene: TRBV7-9; clone size: many; CDR3 DNA: TGTGCCAGCAGCCCCCAGACTCAAGATAGTTCCGAGCAGTACTTC; CDR3 protein: CASSPQTQDSSEQYF
D gene: TRBD1; J gene: TRBJ1-2; CDR3 length: 17; V gene: TRBV5-5; clone size: many; CDR3 DNA: TGTGCCAGCAGCTTGGAGCCGGGACAGGGGGCTCTCTATGGCTACACCTTC; CDR3 protein: CASSLEPGQGALYGYTF
D gene: -; J gene: TRBJ1-5; CDR3 length: 11; V gene: TRBV29-1; clone size: many; CDR3 DNA: TGCAGCGTTGAAGGAACAGCCGGGAGGCATTTT; CDR3 protein: CSVEGTAGRHF
D gene: -; J gene: TRBJ1-3; CDR3 length: 15; V gene: TRBV7-2; clone size: many; CDR3 DNA: TGTGCCAGCAGCTTAGTGGTACCCTCTGGAAACACCATATATTTT; CDR3 protein: CASSLVVPSGNTIYF
D gene: TRBD2; J gene: TRBJ2-3; CDR3 length: 16; V gene: TRBV11-2; clone size: many; CDR3 DNA: TGTGCCAGCAGCCAGCGGACTAGCGGAAGCACAGATACGCAGTATTTT; CDR3 protein: CASSQRTSGSTDTQYF
D gene: TRBD1; J gene: TRBJ1-2; CDR3 length: 15; V gene: TRBV12-3/TRBV12-4; clone size: many; CDR3 DNA: TGTGCCATCCTCGGACAGGGGGCTAAGAGCTATGGCTACACCTTC; CDR3 protein: CAILGQGAKSYGYTF
D gene: -; J gene: TRBJ2-3; CDR3 length: 12; V gene: TRBV4-2; clone size: -; CDR3 DNA: TGTGCCAGCAGCCCGGAAGGTGATACGCAGTATTTT; CDR3 protein: CASSPEGDTQYF
D gene: TRBD1; J gene: TRBJ2-2; CDR3 length: 14; V gene: TRBV12-3/TRBV12-4; clone size: many; CDR3 DNA: TGTGCCAGCAGTCCGGACAGGGGACCCGGGGAGCTGTTTTTT; CDR3 protein: CASSPDRGPGELFF
D gene: -; J gene: TRBJ1-4; CDR3 length: 15; V gene: TRBV5-6; clone size: many; CDR3 DNA: TGTGCCAGCAGCTTGCGACTACCAACTAATGAAAAACTGTTTTTT; CDR3 protein: CASSLRLPTNEKLFF
D gene: TRBD1; J gene: TRBJ1-2; CDR3 length: 18; V gene: TRBV5-1; clone size: many; CDR3 DNA: TGCGCCAGCAGCCTGACCGGGACAGGAGTCTCCCCTAACTATGGCTACACCTTC; CDR3 protein: CASSLTGTGVSPNYGYTF
D gene: TRBD1; J gene: TRBJ2-1; CDR3 length: 16; V gene: TRBV5-1; clone size: many; CDR3 DNA: TGCGCCAGCAGCTTGGATTGGGACAGGGTAGGCAATGAGCAGTTCTTC; CDR3 protein: CASSLDWDRVGNEQFF
D gene: TRBD2; J gene: TRBJ2-1; CDR3 length: 14; V gene: TRBV29-1; clone size: many; CDR3 DNA: TGCAGCGTTGGAGGGCTAGCGGGAGAGTATGAGCAGTTCTTC; CDR3 protein: CSVGGLAGEYEQFF
D gene: TRBD1; J gene: TRBJ2-1; CDR3 length: 17; V gene: TRBV7-8; clone size: -; CDR3 DNA: TGTGCCAGCAGCTTAGCCCGGGACAGTAGCTCCTACAATGAGCAGTTCTTC; CDR3 protein: CASSLARDSSSYNEQFF
D gene: TRBD2; J gene: TRBJ2-1; CDR3 length: 15; V gene: TRBV20-1; clone size: many; CDR3 DNA: TGCAGTGCTAGGTTAGCGGGGGCCCCGAATGGTGAGCAGTTCTTC; CDR3 protein: CSARLAGAPNGEQFF
D gene: TRBD1; J gene: TRBJ1-6; CDR3 length: 16; V gene: TRBV20-1; clone size: many; CDR3 DNA: TGCAGTGCTAGAGGGACAGGGATAGGGAATAATTCACCCCTCCACTTT; CDR3 protein: CSARGTGIGNNSPLHF